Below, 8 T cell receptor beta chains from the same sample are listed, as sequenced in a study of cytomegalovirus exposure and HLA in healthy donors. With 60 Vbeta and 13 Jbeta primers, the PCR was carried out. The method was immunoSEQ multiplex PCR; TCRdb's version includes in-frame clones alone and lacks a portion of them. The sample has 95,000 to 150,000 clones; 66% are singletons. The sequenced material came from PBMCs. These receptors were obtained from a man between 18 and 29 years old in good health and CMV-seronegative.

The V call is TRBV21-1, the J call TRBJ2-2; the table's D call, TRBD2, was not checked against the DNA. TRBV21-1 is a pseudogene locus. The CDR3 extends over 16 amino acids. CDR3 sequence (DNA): TGTGCCAGCAGCAAAGACCGGACTGGGAAAACCGGGGAGCTGTTTTTT. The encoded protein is CASSKDRTGKTGELFF.

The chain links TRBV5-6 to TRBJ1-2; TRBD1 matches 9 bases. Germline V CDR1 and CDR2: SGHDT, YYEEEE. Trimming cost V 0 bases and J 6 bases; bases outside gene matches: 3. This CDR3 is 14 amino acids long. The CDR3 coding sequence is TGTGCCAGCAGCTTGGACAGGACAGGGGATGGCTACACCTTC. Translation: CASSLDRTGDGYTF.

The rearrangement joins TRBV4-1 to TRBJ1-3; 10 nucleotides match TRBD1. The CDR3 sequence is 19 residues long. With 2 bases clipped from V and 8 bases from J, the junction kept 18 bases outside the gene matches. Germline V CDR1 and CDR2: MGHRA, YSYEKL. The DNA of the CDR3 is TGCGCCAGCAGCCAACTCCCCCCCGGGACAGGGGCCCAGAGTGACACCATATATTTT. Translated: CASSQLPPGTGAQSDTIYF.

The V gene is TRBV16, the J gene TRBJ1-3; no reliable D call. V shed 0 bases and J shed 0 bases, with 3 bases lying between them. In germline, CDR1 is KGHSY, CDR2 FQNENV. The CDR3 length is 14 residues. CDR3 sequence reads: CASSQSSSGNTIYF. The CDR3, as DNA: TGTGCCAGCAGCCAATCGAGCTCTGGAAACACCATATATTTT.

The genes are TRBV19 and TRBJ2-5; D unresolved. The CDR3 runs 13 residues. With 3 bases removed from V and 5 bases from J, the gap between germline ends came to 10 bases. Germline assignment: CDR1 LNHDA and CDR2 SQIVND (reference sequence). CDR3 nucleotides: TGTGCCAGTAGTATTTCGGTATATGAGACCCAGTACTTC. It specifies CASSISVYETQYF.

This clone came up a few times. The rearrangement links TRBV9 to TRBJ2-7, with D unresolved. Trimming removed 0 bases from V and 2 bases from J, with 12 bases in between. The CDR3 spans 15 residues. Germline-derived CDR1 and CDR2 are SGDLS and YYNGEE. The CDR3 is CASSVEETPAYEQYF. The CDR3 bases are TGTGCCAGCAGCGTAGAAGAGACACCAGCCTACGAGCAGTACTTC. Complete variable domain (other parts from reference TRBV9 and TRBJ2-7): DSGVTQTPKHLITATGQRVTLRCSPRSGDLSVYWYQQSLDQGLQFLIQYYNGEERAKGNILERFSAQQFPDLHSELNLSSLELGDSALYFCASSVEETPAYEQYFGPGTRLTVT.

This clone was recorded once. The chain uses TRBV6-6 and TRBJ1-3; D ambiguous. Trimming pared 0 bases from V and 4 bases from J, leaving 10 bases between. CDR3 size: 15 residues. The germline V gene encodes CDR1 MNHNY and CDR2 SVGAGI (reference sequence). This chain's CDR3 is CASSYSSGRGNTIYF. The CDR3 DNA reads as TGTGCCAGCAGTTACTCATCGGGTCGGGGAAACACCATATATTTT.

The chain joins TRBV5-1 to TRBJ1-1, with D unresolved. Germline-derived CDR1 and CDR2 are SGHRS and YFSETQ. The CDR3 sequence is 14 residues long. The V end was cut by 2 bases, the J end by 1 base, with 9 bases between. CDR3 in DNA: TGCGCCAGCAGCTTTTCGGGTCGGAACACTGAAGCTTTCTTT. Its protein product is CASSFSGRNTEAFF.